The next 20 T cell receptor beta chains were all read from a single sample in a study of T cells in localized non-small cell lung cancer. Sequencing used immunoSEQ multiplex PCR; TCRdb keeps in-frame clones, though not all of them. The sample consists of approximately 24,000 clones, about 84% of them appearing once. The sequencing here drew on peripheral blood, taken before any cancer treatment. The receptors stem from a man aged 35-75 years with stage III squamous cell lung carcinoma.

CDR3 loop: CASSTRREGPNEKLFF. CDR3 nucleotides: TGCGCCAGCAGCACCCGTCGGGAGGGACCTAATGAAAAACTGTTTTTT. The chain uses TRBV5-1 and TRBJ1-4; TRBD1 might be the D (5 bases). There are 16 residues in the CDR3. V lost 4 bases, J lost 3 bases, and 16 bases lay in between. Looked up from germline, CDR1 is SGHRS and CDR2 is YFSETQ.

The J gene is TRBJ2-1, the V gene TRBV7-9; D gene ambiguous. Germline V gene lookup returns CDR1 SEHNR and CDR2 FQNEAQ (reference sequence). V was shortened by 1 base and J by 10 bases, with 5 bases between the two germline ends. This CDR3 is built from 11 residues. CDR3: CASSLVGEQFF. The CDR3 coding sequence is TGTGCCAGCAGCTTAGTAGGGGAGCAGTTCTTC.

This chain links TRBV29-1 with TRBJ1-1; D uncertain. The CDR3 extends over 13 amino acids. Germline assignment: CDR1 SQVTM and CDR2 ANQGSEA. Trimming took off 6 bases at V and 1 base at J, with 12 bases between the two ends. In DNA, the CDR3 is TGCAGCGTCCCGACTGAACCGAACACTGAAGCTTTCTTT. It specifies CSVPTEPNTEAFF.

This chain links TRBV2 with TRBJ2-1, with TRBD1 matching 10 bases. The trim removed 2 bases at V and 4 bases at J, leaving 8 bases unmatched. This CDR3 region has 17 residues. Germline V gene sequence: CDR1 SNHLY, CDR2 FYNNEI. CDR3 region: CASSEPKDRGDYNEQFF. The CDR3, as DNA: TGTGCCAGCAGTGAACCCAAGGACAGGGGGGATTACAATGAGCAGTTCTTC.

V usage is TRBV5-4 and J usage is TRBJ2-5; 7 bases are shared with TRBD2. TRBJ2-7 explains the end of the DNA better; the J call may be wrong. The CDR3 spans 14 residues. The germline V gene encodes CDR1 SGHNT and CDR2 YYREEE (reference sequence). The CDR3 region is CASSLHGRTYEQYF. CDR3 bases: TGTGCCAGCAGCTTGCACGGGAGGACCTACGAGCAGTACTTC.

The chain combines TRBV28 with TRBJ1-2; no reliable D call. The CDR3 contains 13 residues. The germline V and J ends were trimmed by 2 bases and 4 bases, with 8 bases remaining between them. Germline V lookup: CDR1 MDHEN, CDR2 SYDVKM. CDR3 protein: CASSLGSPYGYTF. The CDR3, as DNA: TGTGCCAGCAGTTTAGGGTCCCCCTATGGCTACACCTTC.

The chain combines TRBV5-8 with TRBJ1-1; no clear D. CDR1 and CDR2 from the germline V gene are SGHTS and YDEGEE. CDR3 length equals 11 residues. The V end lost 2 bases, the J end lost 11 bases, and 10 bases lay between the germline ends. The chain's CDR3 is CASSFQWAAFF. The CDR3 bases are TGTGCCAGCAGCTTTCAATGGGCCGCTTTCTTT.

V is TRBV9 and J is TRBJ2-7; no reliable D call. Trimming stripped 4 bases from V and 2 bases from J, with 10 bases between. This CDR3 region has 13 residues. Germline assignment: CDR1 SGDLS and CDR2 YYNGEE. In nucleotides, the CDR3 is TGTGCCAGCAGCCGAGACTCTCCCTACGAGCAGTACTTC. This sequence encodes CASSRDSPYEQYF.

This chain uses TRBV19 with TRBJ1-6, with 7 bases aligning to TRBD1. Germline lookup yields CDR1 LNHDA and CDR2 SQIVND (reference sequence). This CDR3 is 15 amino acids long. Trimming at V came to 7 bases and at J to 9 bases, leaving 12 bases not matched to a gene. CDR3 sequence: CASNKDRTPSSPLHF. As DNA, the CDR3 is TGTGCCAGTAACAAGGACAGGACGCCGAGTTCACCCCTCCACTTT.

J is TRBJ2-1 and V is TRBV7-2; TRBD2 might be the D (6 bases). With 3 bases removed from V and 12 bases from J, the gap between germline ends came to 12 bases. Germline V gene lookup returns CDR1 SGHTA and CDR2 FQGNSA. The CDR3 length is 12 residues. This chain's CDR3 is CASSFDGGGQFF. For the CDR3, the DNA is TGTGCCAGCAGCTTCGACGGGGGAGGGCAGTTCTTC.

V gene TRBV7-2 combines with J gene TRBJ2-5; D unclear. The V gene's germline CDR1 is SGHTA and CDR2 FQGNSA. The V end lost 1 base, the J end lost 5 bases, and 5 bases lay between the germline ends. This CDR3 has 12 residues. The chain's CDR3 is CASSLGRETQYF. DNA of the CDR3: TGTGCCAGCAGCTTAGGGCGGGAGACCCAGTACTTC.

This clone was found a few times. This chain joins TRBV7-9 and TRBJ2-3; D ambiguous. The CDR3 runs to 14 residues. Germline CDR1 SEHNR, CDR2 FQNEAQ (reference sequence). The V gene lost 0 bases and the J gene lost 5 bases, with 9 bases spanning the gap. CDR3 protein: CASSLAARKDTQYF. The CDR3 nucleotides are TGTGCCAGCAGCTTAGCGGCTAGGAAAGATACGCAGTATTTT.

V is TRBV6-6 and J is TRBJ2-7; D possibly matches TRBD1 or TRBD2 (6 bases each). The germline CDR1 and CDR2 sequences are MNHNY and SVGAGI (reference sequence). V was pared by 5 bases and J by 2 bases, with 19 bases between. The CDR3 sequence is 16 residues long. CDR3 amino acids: CASSRGEGGNAYEQYV. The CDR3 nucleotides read TGTGCCAGCAGTCGCGGCGAAGGGGGGAACGCCTACGAGCAGTACGTC.

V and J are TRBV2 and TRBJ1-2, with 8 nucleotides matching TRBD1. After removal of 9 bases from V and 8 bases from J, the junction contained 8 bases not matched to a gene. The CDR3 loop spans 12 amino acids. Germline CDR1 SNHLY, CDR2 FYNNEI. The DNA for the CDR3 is TGTGCCAGAAATCAGGGGGCTGTGGGCTACACCTTC. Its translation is CARNQGAVGYTF.

The CDR3 nucleotides are TGTGCCAGCAGCAAAGGCCCCTACGAGCAGTACGTC. This encodes CASSKGPYEQYV. The chain is built from TRBV5-6 and TRBJ2-7; the D is unclear. This CDR3 spans 12 amino acids. The V end was cut by 4 bases, the J end by 2 bases, with 7 bases between. CDR1 is SGHDT, CDR2 YYEEEE, per germline.

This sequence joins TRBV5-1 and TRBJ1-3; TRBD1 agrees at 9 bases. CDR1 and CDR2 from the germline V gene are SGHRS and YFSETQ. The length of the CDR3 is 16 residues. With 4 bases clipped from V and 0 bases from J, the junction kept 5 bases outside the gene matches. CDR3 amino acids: CASSPGQGTSGNTIYF. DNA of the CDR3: TGCGCCAGCAGCCCGGGACAGGGAACCTCTGGAAACACCATATATTTT. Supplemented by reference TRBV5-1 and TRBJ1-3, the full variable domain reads KAGVTQTPRYLIKTRGQQVTLSCSPISGHRSVSWYQQTPGQGLQFLFEYFSETQRNKGNFPGRFSGRQFSNSRSEMNVSTLELGDSALYLCASSPGQGTSGNTIYFGEGSWLTVV.

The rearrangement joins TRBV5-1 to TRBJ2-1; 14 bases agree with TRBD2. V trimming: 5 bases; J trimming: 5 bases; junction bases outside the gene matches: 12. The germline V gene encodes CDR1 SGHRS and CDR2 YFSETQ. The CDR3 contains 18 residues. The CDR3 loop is CASRLPTTGLAGDNEQFF. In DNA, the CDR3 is TGCGCCAGCAGACTCCCCACCACGGGACTAGCGGGGGACAATGAGCAGTTCTTC.

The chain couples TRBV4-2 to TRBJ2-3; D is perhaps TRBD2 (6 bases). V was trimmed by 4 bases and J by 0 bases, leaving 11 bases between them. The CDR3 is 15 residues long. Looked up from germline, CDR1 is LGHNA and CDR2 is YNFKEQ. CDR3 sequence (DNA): TGTGCCAGCAGCCCGGGGAGCGGGAGCACAGATACGCAGTATTTT. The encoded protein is CASSPGSGSTDTQYF.

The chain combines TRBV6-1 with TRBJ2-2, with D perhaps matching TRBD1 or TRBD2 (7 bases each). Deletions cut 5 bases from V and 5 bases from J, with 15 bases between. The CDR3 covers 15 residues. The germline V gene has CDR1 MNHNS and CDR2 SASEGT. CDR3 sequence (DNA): TGTGCCAGCAGTCTAAACAGGGGAGGGACCGGGGAGCTGTTTTTT. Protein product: CASSLNRGGTGELFF.

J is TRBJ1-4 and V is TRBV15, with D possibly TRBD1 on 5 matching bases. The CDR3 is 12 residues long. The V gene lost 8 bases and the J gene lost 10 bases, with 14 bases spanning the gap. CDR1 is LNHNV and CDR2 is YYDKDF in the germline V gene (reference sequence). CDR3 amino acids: CATGAQLGKLFF. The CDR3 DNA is TGTGCCACCGGGGCGCAACTGGGAAAACTGTTTTTT.